This passage covers 9 T cell receptor beta chains from one sample sequenced in a study of neurological immune-mediated disorders. TCRdb independently ran MiXCR on the 5' RACE reads; one entry per CDR3 protein. The sample includes roughly 70,000 distinct CDR3 sequences, about 4.2% seen only once; the top ten take 1% to 1.5%. Sequenced: PBMCs. These receptors originate from a man aged 25 to 40 with multiple sclerosis.

This clonotype has a count of ten or more. The chain links TRBV6-5 to TRBJ2-7; no firm D call. The V end lost 6 bases, the J end lost 3 bases, and 12 bases lay between the germline ends. The CDR3 sequence is 13 residues long. From germline, CDR1 is MNHEY and CDR2 SVGAGI. The CDR3 sequence: CASRSPSSYEQYF. In DNA, the CDR3 is TGTGCCAGCAGATCCCCATCGAGCTACGAGCAGTACTTC.

This clonotype was counted ten times or more. The chain employs TRBV7-8 and TRBJ2-3; D remains unclear. Germline assignment: CDR1 SGHVS and CDR2 FQNEAQ. Trimming took 2 bases from V and 1 from J, leaving 7 bases between them. The CDR3 is 14 residues long. CDR3 coding DNA: TGTGCCAGCAGCTTATACGTAGGCACAGATACGCAGTATTTT. It encodes CASSLYVGTDTQYF.

V usage is TRBV12-3 or TRBV12-4 and J usage is TRBJ2-1, with D perhaps matching TRBD1 or TRBD2 (6 bases each). Trimming cost V 11 bases and J 5 bases, with 22 bases left between them. This CDR3 region has 15 residues. For the CDR3, the DNA is TGTGCCTCCGGGCCGGGGGACAAGCAAAACAATGAGCAGTTCTTC. As protein: CASGPGDKQNNEQFF.

There are many counts of this clonotype. The V and J genes are TRBV9 and TRBJ2-3, with 11 bases identical to TRBD2. The V gene's germline CDR1 is SGDLS and CDR2 YYNGEE. This CDR3 has 17 residues. V lost 0 bases, J lost 3 bases, and 6 bases stayed unmatched. In DNA form, the CDR3 reads TGTGCCAGCAGCGTAGTTGATAGCGGGGGGGCAACAGATACGCAGTATTTT. Its translation is CASSVVDSGGATDTQYF.

This clonotype was counted at least ten times. The chain joins TRBV12-3 or TRBV12-4 to TRBJ1-2; D is unclear. The CDR3 has 15 amino acids. V was cut by 6 bases and J by 2 bases, with 16 bases left in between. Here the CDR3 reads CASRTRSGANYGYTF. The DNA for the CDR3 is TGTGCCAGCAGGACGCGGTCGGGAGCGAACTATGGCTACACCTTC.

This clonotype was seen many times. V gene TRBV7-2 combines with J gene TRBJ2-7; 12 bases match TRBD1. Germline V gives CDR1 SGHTA, CDR2 FQGNSA. This CDR3 has 14 amino acids. The junction had 2 bases not matched to a gene; V was cut back by 2 bases and J by 6 bases. The CDR3 sequence is CASSLRDRGLEQYF. The CDR3 nucleotides are TGTGCCAGCAGCTTAAGGGACAGGGGGCTCGAGCAGTACTTC.

The chain carries TRBV6-2 or TRBV6-3 and TRBJ2-5, with TRBD1 matching 9 bases. The CDR3 extends over 15 amino acids. V dropped 6 bases and J dropped 6; count of bases not matched to a gene: 11. Germline CDR1 MNHEY, CDR2 SVGEGT. The CDR3 DNA reads TGTGCCAGCAGGAAGCCGGGACAGGGTACGAAGACCCAGTACTTC. The encoded protein is CASRKPGQGTKTQYF.

This clonotype was seen at least ten times. The V gene is TRBV4-1, the J gene TRBJ2-7; TRBD2 might be the D (5 bases). This CDR3 spans 16 amino acids. The germline V gene has CDR1 MGHRA and CDR2 YSYEKL. Trimming shortened V by 3 bases and J by 3 bases, and 18 bases separated the two germline ends. The CDR3 DNA follows: TGCGCCAGCAGCCACCTTTCTGGGCCACGGGGCTACGAGCAGTACTTC. Its translation: CASSHLSGPRGYEQYF.

This clonotype has only a few counts. J is TRBJ2-1 and V is TRBV9; TRBD2 matches 13 bases. J gave up 0 bases and V 4 bases, and 10 bases lay outside the gene matches. Germline V lookup: CDR1 SGDLS, CDR2 YYNGEE. The CDR3 totals 19 residues. The CDR3 region has the DNA TGTGCCAGCAGCACCCGACTAGCGGGGGGACCAAGCTCCTACAATGAGCAGTTCTTC. This gives the protein CASSTRLAGGPSSYNEQFF.